The rows below give T cell receptor beta chains drawn from one sample of a study of identical twins. Using its own MiXCR run on the 5' RACE reads, TCRdb lists one record per CDR3 protein. The data contain hundreds of thousands of distinct CDR3 sequences, about 20% of them singletons. The sample also formed part of further work on T cells expressing NK-cell markers.

Sequences were obtained from PBMCs. Receptors originate from a woman between 18 and 29 years old in good health. Each CDR3 is given with its conserved first and last residue.

cdr3_aa: CASSPGRDRGTDTQYF
j_call: TRBJ2-3
cdr3_length: 16
v_call: TRBV5-1

cdr3_aa: CSANGVSYEQYF
j_call: TRBJ2-7
cdr3_length: 12
v_call: TRBV20-1

cdr3_aa: CASSGGTGGGYTF
j_call: TRBJ1-2
cdr3_length: 13
v_call: TRBV5-1

cdr3_aa: CAWIPKATYEQYF
j_call: TRBJ2-7
cdr3_length: 13
v_call: TRBV30

cdr3_aa: CASSLRFDYSNQPQHF
j_call: TRBJ1-5
cdr3_length: 16
v_call: TRBV28

cdr3_aa: CASSTGYSGQQFF
j_call: TRBJ2-1
cdr3_length: 13
v_call: TRBV5-1

cdr3_aa: CASSYARGGSGYTF
j_call: TRBJ1-2
cdr3_length: 14
v_call: TRBV6-5

cdr3_aa: CASSLGGPTDTQYF
j_call: TRBJ2-3
cdr3_length: 14
v_call: TRBV5-1

cdr3_aa: CASSEWFLAGVYIYEQYF
j_call: TRBJ2-7
cdr3_length: 18
v_call: TRBV25-1

cdr3_aa: CASRSALSRDTQYF
j_call: TRBJ2-3
cdr3_length: 14
v_call: TRBV6-1

cdr3_aa: CASSFVRVGTDSYEQYF
j_call: TRBJ2-7
cdr3_length: 17
v_call: TRBV11-2

cdr3_aa: CASSSGGAMVRELFF
j_call: TRBJ2-2
cdr3_length: 15
v_call: TRBV12-3/TRBV12-4

cdr3_aa: CASSPQGAVAFF
j_call: TRBJ1-1
cdr3_length: 12
v_call: TRBV12-3/TRBV12-4

cdr3_aa: CASSPSWENEQYF
j_call: TRBJ2-7
cdr3_length: 13
v_call: TRBV27

cdr3_aa: CSAPPGLAAFWRNEQYF
j_call: TRBJ2-7
cdr3_length: 17
v_call: TRBV20-1

cdr3_aa: CASRQTPGLAGGRYEQYF
j_call: TRBJ2-7
cdr3_length: 18
v_call: TRBV7-8

cdr3_aa: CASSLGQGRTGELFF
j_call: TRBJ2-2
cdr3_length: 15
v_call: TRBV28

cdr3_aa: CAISENSGSGTDTQYF
j_call: TRBJ2-3
cdr3_length: 16
v_call: TRBV10-3

cdr3_aa: CASRSFRGRADTQYF
j_call: TRBJ2-3
cdr3_length: 15
v_call: TRBV6-1

cdr3_aa: CASSVGLSYEQYF
j_call: TRBJ2-7
cdr3_length: 13
v_call: TRBV9

cdr3_aa: CASSLFRNQPQHF
j_call: TRBJ1-5
cdr3_length: 13
v_call: TRBV27

cdr3_aa: CASSSTVGTAYQETQYF
j_call: TRBJ2-5
cdr3_length: 17
v_call: TRBV7-9

cdr3_aa: CASSPTWGQPQHF
j_call: TRBJ1-5
cdr3_length: 13
v_call: TRBV5-1

cdr3_aa: CSARGVEGWTYEQYF
j_call: TRBJ2-7
cdr3_length: 15
v_call: TRBV20-1

cdr3_aa: CASSQAYRGTDTQYF
j_call: TRBJ2-3
cdr3_length: 15
v_call: TRBV4-3

cdr3_aa: CSARVRSGVQFF
j_call: TRBJ2-1
cdr3_length: 12
v_call: TRBV20-1

cdr3_aa: CASRADRGPFGEQYF
j_call: TRBJ2-7
cdr3_length: 15
v_call: TRBV19

cdr3_aa: CASSRQNEQFF
j_call: TRBJ2-1
cdr3_length: 11
v_call: TRBV5-1

cdr3_aa: CAARAGSYTGELFF
j_call: TRBJ2-2
cdr3_length: 14
v_call: TRBV6-2/TRBV6-3

cdr3_aa: CASSSPQEGGELFF
j_call: TRBJ2-2
cdr3_length: 14
v_call: TRBV6-1

cdr3_aa: CASSLVATGGADTQYF
j_call: TRBJ2-3
cdr3_length: 16
v_call: TRBV13

cdr3_aa: CAISGSYGTDTQYF
j_call: TRBJ2-3
cdr3_length: 14
v_call: TRBV10-3

cdr3_aa: CASRGSLNSPLHF
j_call: TRBJ1-6
cdr3_length: 13
v_call: TRBV3-1

cdr3_aa: CASSTHPANPEAFF
j_call: TRBJ1-1
cdr3_length: 14
v_call: TRBV12-3/TRBV12-4

cdr3_aa: CASGAMGSGNTIYF
j_call: TRBJ1-3
cdr3_length: 14
v_call: TRBV6-1

cdr3_aa: CASSFGTGNAFF
j_call: TRBJ1-1
cdr3_length: 12
v_call: TRBV12-3/TRBV12-4

cdr3_aa: CSVEGSSGKIF
j_call: TRBJ2-3
cdr3_length: 11
v_call: TRBV29-1

cdr3_aa: CASSKDYYEQYF
j_call: TRBJ2-7
cdr3_length: 12
v_call: TRBV7-9

cdr3_aa: CASSLVAGNTEAFF
j_call: TRBJ1-1
cdr3_length: 14
v_call: TRBV5-1

cdr3_aa: CASSKEGRGLLSGNTIYF
j_call: TRBJ1-3
cdr3_length: 18
v_call: TRBV21-1